Below, one T cell receptor beta chain is given with its context. Its antigen is unidentified. This entry belongs to a study of OX40 agonist ivuxolimab in advanced cancers. Study at large: The study gave patients intravenous ivuxolimab at 0.01 to 10 mg/kg every 2 weeks. In three patients, partial responses were observed, one with hepatocellular carcinoma and two with cutaneous melanoma.

The study's findings and limits: Relatively little clonal expansion, among the lowest observed, appeared in partial responders at 0.1-3.0 mg/kg.

The data were produced by immunoSEQ multiplex PCR, yet TCRdb's version contains in-frame clones alone and is incomplete. The data hold roughly 70,000 clones, with approximately 85% observed a single time. The clonotype was recovered from an adult with an advanced solid tumor such as melanoma, head and neck, liver or kidney cancer. This specimen was CD4+ or CD8+ T cells sorted from blood, taken in a trial of the OX40 agonist ivuxolimab.

For the CDR3, the DNA is TGTGCCAGCAGCTCGACAGGTGGTCAGCCCCAGCATTTT. It codes for CASSSTGGQPQHF. The J gene is TRBJ1-5, the V gene TRBV11-3; tentatively, D is TRBD1 (6 bases). Trimming cost V 4 bases and J 6 bases, with 10 bases left between them. The CDR3 length is 13 residues. CDR1 and CDR2 (germline): SGHNT, YENEEA.